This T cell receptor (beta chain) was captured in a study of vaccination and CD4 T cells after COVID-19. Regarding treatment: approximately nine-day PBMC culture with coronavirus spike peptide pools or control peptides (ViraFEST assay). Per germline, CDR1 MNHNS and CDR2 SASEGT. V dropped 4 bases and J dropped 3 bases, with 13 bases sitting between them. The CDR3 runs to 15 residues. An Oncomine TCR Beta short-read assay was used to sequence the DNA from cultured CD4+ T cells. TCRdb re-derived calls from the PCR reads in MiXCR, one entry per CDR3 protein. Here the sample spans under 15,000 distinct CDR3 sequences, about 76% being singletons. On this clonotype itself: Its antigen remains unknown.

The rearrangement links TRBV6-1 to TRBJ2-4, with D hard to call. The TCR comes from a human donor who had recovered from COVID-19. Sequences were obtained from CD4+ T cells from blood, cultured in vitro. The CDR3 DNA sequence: TGTGCCAGCAGTGCCCAGGACCCAGGCAAAAACATTCAGTACTTC. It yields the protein CASSAQDPGKNIQYF.